The rows below give T cell receptor beta chains drawn from one sample of a study of blood T cell repertoires in COVID-19. Sequencing was performed with immunoSEQ multiplex PCR; in TCRdb, only in-frame clones are kept and a portion is missing. The sample carries around 100,000 clones, 80% to 90% recorded once. Sequenced material: peripheral blood. The source of these receptors is a human donor in a cohort sampled during active COVID-19. CDR3s include the opening cysteine and the closing phenylalanine or tryptophan. D genes are given only for firm matches. A row's size may be missing; if present it is once, few, many or a size class.

v_call: TRBV7-8; clone_size: .; j_call: TRBJ2-1; d_call: TRBD2; cdr3_nt: TGTGCCAGCAGCGTCAGTGGGGCTAGCGGGGGGGCCTGGTCGAATGAGCAGTTCTTC; cdr3_aa: CASSVSGASGGAWSNEQFF
v_call: TRBV5-1; clone_size: .; j_call: TRBJ1-2; d_call: .; cdr3_nt: TGCGCCAGCAGCTTGGGACAGGTGGATGGCTACACCTTC; cdr3_aa: CASSLGQVDGYTF
v_call: TRBV11-3; clone_size: .; j_call: TRBJ2-1; d_call: TRBD2; cdr3_nt: TGTGCCAGCAGCTCCGGACTAGCGGGAGAAAAGCAGTTCTTC; cdr3_aa: CASSSGLAGEKQFF
v_call: TRBV7-9; clone_size: .; j_call: TRBJ1-2; d_call: .; cdr3_nt: TGTGCCAGCAGCTTAGCGCTCAGTTCCTATGGCTACACCTTC; cdr3_aa: CASSLALSSYGYTF
v_call: TRBV7-2; clone_size: .; j_call: TRBJ1-1; d_call: .; cdr3_nt: TGTGCCAGCAGCCGTCCCCCCGGACAGACTGAAGCTTTCTTT; cdr3_aa: CASSRPPGQTEAFF
v_call: TRBV19; clone_size: .; j_call: TRBJ2-3; d_call: TRBD2; cdr3_nt: TGTGCCAGTAGTGCCCGGACTAGTGCGTATACGCAGTATTTT; cdr3_aa: CASSARTSAYTQYF
v_call: TRBV9; clone_size: once; j_call: TRBJ2-7; d_call: .; cdr3_nt: TGTGCCAGCAGCGTAGCCTGGGGGCTCTCCTACGAGCAGTACTTC; cdr3_aa: CASSVAWGLSYEQYF
v_call: TRBV5-1; clone_size: .; j_call: TRBJ2-1; d_call: TRBD1; cdr3_nt: TGCGCCAGCAGCCCTAGGGACAGGGGGTTATACAATGAGCAGTTCTTC; cdr3_aa: CASSPRDRGLYNEQFF
v_call: TRBV11-1; clone_size: .; j_call: TRBJ2-7; d_call: TRBD2; cdr3_nt: TGTGCCAGCAGCTCCATAGCGGGGGGGCCCTACGAGCAGTACTTC; cdr3_aa: CASSSIAGGPYEQYF
v_call: TRBV3-1/TRBV3-2; clone_size: .; j_call: TRBJ1-1; d_call: TRBD1; cdr3_nt: TGTGCCAGCAGCCTGCTCACAGGGGCCACTGAAGCTTTCTTT; cdr3_aa: CASSLLTGATEAFF
v_call: TRBV5-6; clone_size: few; j_call: TRBJ1-2; d_call: .; cdr3_nt: TGTGCCAGCAGCTTGGTGGCAGGAACTAACTATGGCTACACCTTC; cdr3_aa: CASSLVAGTNYGYTF
v_call: TRBV25-1; clone_size: few; j_call: TRBJ2-3; d_call: TRBD1; cdr3_nt: TGTGCCAGCACTCGAGGGGGCGGAGATACGCAGTATTTT; cdr3_aa: CASTRGGGDTQYF
v_call: TRBV5-1; clone_size: .; j_call: TRBJ2-1; d_call: .; cdr3_nt: TGCGCCAGCAGCCTACAGGAAGCCTACAATGAGCAGTTCTTC; cdr3_aa: CASSLQEAYNEQFF
v_call: TRBV11-3; clone_size: .; j_call: TRBJ2-1; d_call: TRBD2; cdr3_nt: TGTGCCAGCAGCTCCACTACTAGCGGGAGGGGTCAGCAGTTCTTC; cdr3_aa: CASSSTTSGRGQQFF
v_call: TRBV11-2; clone_size: once; j_call: TRBJ1-5; d_call: .; cdr3_nt: TGTGCCAGCAGCACAACGTCCTTTCAGCCCCAGCATTTT; cdr3_aa: CASSTTSFQPQHF
v_call: TRBV30; clone_size: .; j_call: TRBJ2-7; d_call: .; cdr3_nt: TGTGCCTGGAGTGTGGGCGGGGCTTCCGAGCAGTACTTC; cdr3_aa: CAWSVGGASEQYF
v_call: TRBV27; clone_size: .; j_call: TRBJ1-5; d_call: .; cdr3_nt: TGTGCCAGCAGTTTACAGAAGGGGAGCAATCAGCCCCAGCATTTT; cdr3_aa: CASSLQKGSNQPQHF
v_call: TRBV3-1/TRBV3-2; clone_size: .; j_call: TRBJ2-5; d_call: TRBD1; cdr3_nt: TGTGCCAGCAGCCAAGAATTAGGACAGGGCGCAGAGACCCAGTACTTC; cdr3_aa: CASSQELGQGAETQYF
v_call: TRBV6-5; clone_size: once; j_call: TRBJ2-5; d_call: TRBD2; cdr3_nt: TGTGCCAGCAGAACATTGGGGGGGTTGGAGGAGACCCAGTACTTC; cdr3_aa: CASRTLGGLEETQYF
v_call: TRBV2; clone_size: .; j_call: TRBJ2-7; d_call: .; cdr3_nt: TGTGCCAGCAGTCCAATTCGGGGGTACGAGCAGTACTTC; cdr3_aa: CASSPIRGYEQYF
v_call: TRBV19; clone_size: .; j_call: TRBJ1-5; d_call: TRBD1; cdr3_nt: TGTGCCAGTAGTGACACAGGGGGCTACAATCAGCCCCAGCATTTT; cdr3_aa: CASSDTGGYNQPQHF
v_call: TRBV9; clone_size: .; j_call: TRBJ1-1; d_call: TRBD1; cdr3_nt: TGTGCCAGCAGCGTCGGACAGGGATTAATGAACACTGAAGCTTTCTTT; cdr3_aa: CASSVGQGLMNTEAFF
v_call: TRBV7-9; clone_size: .; j_call: TRBJ2-7; d_call: .; cdr3_nt: TGTGCCAGCAGCTTAGTTGCGGGGTACGAGCAGTACTTC; cdr3_aa: CASSLVAGYEQYF
v_call: TRBV14; clone_size: .; j_call: TRBJ2-1; d_call: TRBD1; cdr3_nt: TGTGCCAGCAGCCAAGGGAGGACAGGCTGGGAGCAGTTCTTC; cdr3_aa: CASSQGRTGWEQFF